Described below is a single T cell receptor (beta chain) sequence and its context. Profiled with immunoSEQ multiplex PCR; TCRdb holds only in-frame clones, not every one. Of a few hundred thousand clones listed, about 90% are singletons. These data belong to a study of blood T cell repertoires in COVID-19. Overall study context: Acute and convalescent COVID-19 samples came from the United States, Italy and Spain.

Two consecutive negative NP/OP PCR tests, clearance, or resolved symptoms defined Cohort 3 recovery. The length of the CDR3 is 14 residues. The V segment lost 4 bases and the J segment 10 bases; nucleotides outside the gene matches: 9. Per the germline V gene, CDR1 is SGHDN and CDR2 is FVKESK. The TCR comes from a man aged 25 to 45 who had recovered from COVID-19. The sequencing input was PBMCs or T cells enriched from blood (not recorded which). The rearrangement joins TRBV14 to TRBJ1-4, with 7 bases aligning to TRBD1. The DNA of the CDR3 is TGTGCCAGCAGCCTAACGACAGGGAAGAGAAAACTGTTTTTT. Translating it yields CASSLTTGKRKLFF.